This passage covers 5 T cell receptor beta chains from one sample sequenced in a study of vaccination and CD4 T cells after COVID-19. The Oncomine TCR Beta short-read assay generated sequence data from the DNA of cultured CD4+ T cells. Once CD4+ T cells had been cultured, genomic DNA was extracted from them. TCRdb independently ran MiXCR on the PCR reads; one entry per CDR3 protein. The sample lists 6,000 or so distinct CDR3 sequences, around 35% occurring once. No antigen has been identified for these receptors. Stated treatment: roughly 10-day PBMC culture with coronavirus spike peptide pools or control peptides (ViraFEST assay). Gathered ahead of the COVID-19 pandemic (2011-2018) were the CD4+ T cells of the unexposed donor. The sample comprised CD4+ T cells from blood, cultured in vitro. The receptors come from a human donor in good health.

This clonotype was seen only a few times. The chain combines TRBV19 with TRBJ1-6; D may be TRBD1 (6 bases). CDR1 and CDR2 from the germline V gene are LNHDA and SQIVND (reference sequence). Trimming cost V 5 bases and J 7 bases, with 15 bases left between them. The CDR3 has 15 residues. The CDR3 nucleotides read TGTGCCAGTAGTTCCTACACAGGGAGCAATTCACCCCTCCACTTT. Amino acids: CASSSYTGSNSPLHF.

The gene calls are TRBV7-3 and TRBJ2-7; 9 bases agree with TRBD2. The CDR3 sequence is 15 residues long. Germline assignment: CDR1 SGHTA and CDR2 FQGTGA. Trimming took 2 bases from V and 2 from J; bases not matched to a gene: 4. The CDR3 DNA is TGTGCCAGCAGCTTAGGAGCGGGAGGTCCCTACGAGCAGTACTTC. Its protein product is CASSLGAGGPYEQYF.

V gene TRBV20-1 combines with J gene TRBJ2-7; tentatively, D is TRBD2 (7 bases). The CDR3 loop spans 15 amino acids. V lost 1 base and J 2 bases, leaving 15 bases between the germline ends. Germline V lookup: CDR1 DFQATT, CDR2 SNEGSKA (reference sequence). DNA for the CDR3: TGCAGTGCTAGAGTGTTGGGGGGGGGCACCTACGAGCAGTACTTC. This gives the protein CSARVLGGGTYEQYF.

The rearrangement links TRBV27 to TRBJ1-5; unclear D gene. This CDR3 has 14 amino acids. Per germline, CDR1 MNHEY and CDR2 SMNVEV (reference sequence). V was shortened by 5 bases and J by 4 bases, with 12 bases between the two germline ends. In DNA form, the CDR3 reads TGTGCCAGCAGTCTTACTTACGGGAATCAGCCCCAGCATTTT. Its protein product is CASSLTYGNQPQHF.

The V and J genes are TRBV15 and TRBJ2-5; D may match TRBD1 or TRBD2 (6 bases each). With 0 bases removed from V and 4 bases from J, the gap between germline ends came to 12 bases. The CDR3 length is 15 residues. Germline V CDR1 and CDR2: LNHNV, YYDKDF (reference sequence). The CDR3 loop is CATSRDKGGRETQYF. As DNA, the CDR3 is TGTGCCACCAGCAGAGATAAAGGGGGGAGAGAGACCCAGTACTTC.